This is a list of T cell receptor beta chains from one sample in a study of cytomegalovirus exposure and HLA in healthy donors. The repertoire was sequenced with immunoSEQ multiplex PCR; TCRdb's copy has only in-frame clones and lacks some. The sample carries more than 95,000 clones, about 76% recorded once. The sequencing input was PBMCs. The receptors stem from a woman aged 60 to 75 in good health and CMV-seropositive. CDR3s include the opening cysteine and the closing phenylalanine or tryptophan. The D gene is left open where the match is weak. Clone size, where shown, is once, few, many, or a class for clones that have expanded.

>TRBV5-4|NA|TRBJ2-1|NA
TGTGCCAGCAGCCTGGGGGGCCCCCTAAGCTCCTACAATGAGCAGTTCTTC
CASSLGGPLSSYNEQFF
>TRBV5-6|NA|TRBJ2-2|TRBD2
TGTGCCAGCAGCTTTCGGACTAGCGGGGACCCTAACACCGGGGAGCTGTTTTTT
CASSFRTSGDPNTGELFF
>TRBV4-1|NA|TRBJ2-7|NA
TGCGCCAGCCAAGAGGAGGGGGGGATGGCCTACGAGCAGTACTTC
CASQEEGGMAYEQYF
>TRBV30|few|TRBJ2-7|TRBD1
TGTGCCTGGACCGGACAGGGGAGGAACGAGCAGTACTTC
CAWTGQGRNEQYF
>TRBV4-1|NA|TRBJ2-1|TRBD1
TGCGCCAGCAGCCACCTACCTCCGGGACAGTCCTACAATGAGCAGTTCTTC
CASSHLPPGQSYNEQFF
>TRBV6-5|NA|TRBJ1-1|NA
TGTGCCAGCAATAAACAGGGATCCACTGAAGCTTTCTTT
CASNKQGSTEAFF
>TRBV4-1|few|TRBJ1-5|NA
TGCGCCAGCAGCCTAGGGGCTTCTACTAATCAGCCCCAGCATTTT
CASSLGASTNQPQHF
>TRBV19|NA|TRBJ1-2|NA
TGTGCCAGTACTAAACGGGGGAACTATGGCTACACCTTC
CASTKRGNYGYTF
>TRBV5-1|NA|TRBJ1-2|NA
TGCGCCAGCAGCGGAGGGCGGAACGGCTACACCTTC
CASSGGRNGYTF
>TRBV7-8|NA|TRBJ1-2|TRBD1
TGTGCCAGCAGCTCGCCGACAGGGGGTTACTATGGCTACACCTTC
CASSSPTGGYYGYTF
>TRBV30|NA|TRBJ1-1|NA
TGTGCCTGGAGTCCAGGATATAGGACTGAAGCTTTCTTT
CAWSPGYRTEAFF
>TRBV9|NA|TRBJ1-2|TRBD1
TGTGCCAGCAGCGTAGAATCGGGGACAGGCTATGGCTACACCTTC
CASSVESGTGYGYTF
>TRBV30|NA|TRBJ2-5|TRBD1
TGTGCCTGGAGTGCGGACAGGGGGACAGAGACCCAGTACTTC
CAWSADRGTETQYF
>TRBV7-9|NA|TRBJ1-1|NA
TGTGCCAGCAGCTTAGCGTCATTGAGGCATAACCTGGAGAACACTGAAGCTTTCTTT
CASSLASLRHNLENTEAFF
>TRBV5-4|NA|TRBJ2-1|TRBD1
TGTGCCAGCAGCTTTCTCTCGGGACAGCACAATGAGCAGTTCTTC
CASSFLSGQHNEQFF
>TRBV10-2|NA|TRBJ1-4|NA
TGCGCCAGCACCCCATCCGGAAAACTGTTTTTT
CASTPSGKLFF
>TRBV7-2|NA|TRBJ1-1|NA
TGTGCCAGCAGCTCACGATCGGGGGGACGACACAACACTGAAGCTTTCTTT
CASSSRSGGRHNTEAFF
>TRBV7-2|NA|TRBJ2-3|NA
TGTGCCAGCACAAGGGACAAATCCACAGATACGCAGTATTTT
CASTRDKSTDTQYF
>TRBV7-9|NA|TRBJ2-4|TRBD2
TGTGCCAGCAGCTTAGTTCCTAGCGGGAGAAACATTCAGTACTTC
CASSLVPSGRNIQYF
>TRBV5-4|NA|TRBJ2-7|TRBD1
TGTGCCAGCAGCTTTATAGGGGGCGACGAGCAGTACTTC
CASSFIGGDEQYF
>TRBV5-6|NA|TRBJ2-7|TRBD2
TGTGCCAGCAGCTTGGAGGGAGGGGTTACCTACGAGCAGTACTTC
CASSLEGGVTYEQYF
>TRBV7-8|NA|TRBJ2-5|TRBD2
TGTGCCAGCAGCTTAGGACTGGGGGGGGTAGAGACCCAGTACTTC
CASSLGLGGVETQYF
>TRBV19|NA|TRBJ1-5|NA
TGTGCCAGTAGTATAGATCGGGGTTTGAATCAGCCCCAGCATTTT
CASSIDRGLNQPQHF
>TRBV7-2|NA|TRBJ2-7|TRBD2
TGTGCCAGCAGCTTAGCGGGAGGGCCCTACGAGCAGTACTTC
CASSLAGGPYEQYF
>TRBV11-3|NA|TRBJ2-1|TRBD2
TGTGCCAGCAGCTTTAGCGGGAGCTCCTACAATGAGCAGTTCTTC
CASSFSGSSYNEQFF
>TRBV4-1|few|TRBJ2-1|TRBD1
TGCGCCAGCAGCAGGCGAGACAGGGTCAGCTCCTACAATGAGCAGTTCTTC
CASSRRDRVSSYNEQFF
>TRBV7-9|once|TRBJ2-7|NA
TGTGCCAGCAGCTTAAACCAAGGACAGAACTACGAGCAGTACTTC
CASSLNQGQNYEQYF
>TRBV18|NA|TRBJ2-5|NA
TGTGCCAGCTCACCACAAAGCGGTGAAGAGACCCAGTACTTC
CASSPQSGEETQYF
>TRBV21-1|NA|TRBJ2-1|NA
TGTGCCAGCAGCAGTCGACCGGGACTAGCGTTTAATGAGCAGTTCTTC
CASSSRPGLAFNEQFF
>TRBV19|few|TRBJ1-3|TRBD1
TGTGCCAGCCGGGACAGGGGGTTCTCTGGAAACACCATATATTTT
CASRDRGFSGNTIYF
>TRBV2|NA|TRBJ2-7|TRBD1
TGTGCCAGCTCCGGGACAGGGGTTTCCTACGAGCAGTACTTC
CASSGTGVSYEQYF
>TRBV11-3|NA|TRBJ2-1|TRBD2
TGTGCCAGCAGCTTAGGAAAAACTAGCGGAAGATACAATGAGCAGTTCTTC
CASSLGKTSGRYNEQFF
>TRBV6-5|NA|TRBJ1-2|NA
TGTGCCAGCAGTGAAACAGGGCACTATGGCTACACCTTC
CASSETGHYGYTF
>TRBV6-6|NA|TRBJ1-5|NA
TGTGCCAGCAGTCCCTCCAACAGGGATCAGCCCCAGCATTTT
CASSPSNRDQPQHF
>TRBV10-2|few|TRBJ2-3|NA
TGCGCCACCTTAGCTAGCACAGATACGCAGTATTTT
CATLASTDTQYF
>TRBV6-6|NA|TRBJ1-2|TRBD1
TGTGCCAGCAGCCACACAGGGGGCTATGGCTACACCTTC
CASSHTGGYGYTF